This paragraph reports one T cell receptor beta chain. The data stem from a study of shared clonotypes between healthy human individuals. The repertoire was sequenced with immunoSEQ multiplex PCR; TCRdb's copy has only in-frame clones and lacks some. The sample consists of about 1 million clones, approximately 72% of them appearing once. Germline V CDR1 and CDR2: SGDLS, YYNGEE. The V end lost 3 bases, the J end lost 3 bases, and 9 bases lay between the germline ends. This CDR3 region has 13 residues. Specimen: memory CD4+ T cells sorted from blood. Subset given: CD45RA-negative fraction. The J gene is TRBJ1-2, the V gene TRBV9; D gene uncertain. This clonotype was sampled from a man between 18 and 35 years old in good health. This chain's CDR3 is CASSGGKDYGYTF. The CDR3 nucleotides are TGTGCCAGCAGCGGCGGGAAGGACTATGGCTACACCTTC.